This T cell receptor beta chain was sequenced in a study of PD-L1 blockade in urothelial cancer. Study in general: The year 2014 saw patients start atezolizumab, 1,200 mg intravenously every 3 weeks. Blood samples had a median of roughly 140,000 T cells, 80,000 to 85,000 unique TCRs, and clonality 0.075 to 0.095.

Every PCR received spiked-in synthetic TCR analog templates. Assay: immunoSEQ multiplex PCR; the TCRdb copy retains only in-frame clones and omits some. The sample holds tens of thousands of clones, more than 65% seen once. Germline CDR1 reads SGHTA; CDR2 reads FQGTGA. The CDR3 has 15 amino acids. V gave up 1 base and J gave up 4 bases, with 11 bases separating them. Locally advanced or metastatic urothelial carcinoma affected the patients. The chain employs TRBV7-3 and TRBJ2-1; D gene unclear. The TCR originated in a man between 65 and 79 years old with urothelial cancer. This specimen was PBMCs, taken around atezolizumab (anti-PD-L1) treatment. The CDR3 spells CASSLRRSEYNEQFF. The CDR3 nucleotides read TGTGCCAGCAGCTTAAGGCGCAGCGAGTACAATGAGCAGTTCTTC.